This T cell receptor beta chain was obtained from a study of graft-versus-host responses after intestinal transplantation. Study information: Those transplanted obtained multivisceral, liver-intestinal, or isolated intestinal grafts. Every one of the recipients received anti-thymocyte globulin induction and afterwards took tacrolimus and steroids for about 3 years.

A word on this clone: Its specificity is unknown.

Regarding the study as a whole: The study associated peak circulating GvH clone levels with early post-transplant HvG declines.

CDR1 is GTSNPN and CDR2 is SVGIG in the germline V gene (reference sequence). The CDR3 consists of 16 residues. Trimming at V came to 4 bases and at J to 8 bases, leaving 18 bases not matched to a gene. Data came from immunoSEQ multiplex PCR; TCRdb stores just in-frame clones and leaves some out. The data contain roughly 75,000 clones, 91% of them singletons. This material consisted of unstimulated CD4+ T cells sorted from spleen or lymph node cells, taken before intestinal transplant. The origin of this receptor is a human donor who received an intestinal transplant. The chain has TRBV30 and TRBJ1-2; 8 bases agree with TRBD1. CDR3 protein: CAWTLGQGGFLRGYTF. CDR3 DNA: TGTGCCTGGACCCTAGGACAGGGAGGTTTTCTACGGGGCTACACCTTC.